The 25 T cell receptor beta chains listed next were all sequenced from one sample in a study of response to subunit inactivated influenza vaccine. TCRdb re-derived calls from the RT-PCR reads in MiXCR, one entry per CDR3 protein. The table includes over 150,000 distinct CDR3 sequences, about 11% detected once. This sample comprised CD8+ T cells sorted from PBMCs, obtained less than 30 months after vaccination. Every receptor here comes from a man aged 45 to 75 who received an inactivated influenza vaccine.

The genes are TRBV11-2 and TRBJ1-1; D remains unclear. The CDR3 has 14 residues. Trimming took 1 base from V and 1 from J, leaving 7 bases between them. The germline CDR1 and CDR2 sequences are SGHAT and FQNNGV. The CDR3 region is CASSLVGKNTEAFF. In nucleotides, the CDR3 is TGTGCCAGCAGCTTAGTGGGGAAGAACACTGAAGCTTTCTTT.

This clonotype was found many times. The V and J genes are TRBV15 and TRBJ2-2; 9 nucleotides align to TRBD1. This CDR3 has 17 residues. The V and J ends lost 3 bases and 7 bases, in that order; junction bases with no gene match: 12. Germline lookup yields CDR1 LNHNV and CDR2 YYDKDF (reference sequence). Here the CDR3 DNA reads TGTGCCACCAGCAGTTACACAGGGGGCTACGTAGACGGGGAGCTGTTTTTT. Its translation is CATSSYTGGYVDGELFF.

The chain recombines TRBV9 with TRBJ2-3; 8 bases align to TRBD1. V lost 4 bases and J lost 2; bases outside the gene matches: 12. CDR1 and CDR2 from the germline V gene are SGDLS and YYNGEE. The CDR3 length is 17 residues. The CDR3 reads CASSPWTGRSYTDTQYF. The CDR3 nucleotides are TGTGCCAGCAGCCCATGGACAGGGCGCTCTTACACAGATACGCAGTATTTT.

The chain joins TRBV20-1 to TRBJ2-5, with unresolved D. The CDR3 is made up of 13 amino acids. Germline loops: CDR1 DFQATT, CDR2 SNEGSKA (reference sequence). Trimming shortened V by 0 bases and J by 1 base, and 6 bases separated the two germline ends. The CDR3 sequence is CSARDVFQETQYF. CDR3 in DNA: TGCAGTGCTAGAGATGTCTTCCAAGAGACCCAGTACTTC.

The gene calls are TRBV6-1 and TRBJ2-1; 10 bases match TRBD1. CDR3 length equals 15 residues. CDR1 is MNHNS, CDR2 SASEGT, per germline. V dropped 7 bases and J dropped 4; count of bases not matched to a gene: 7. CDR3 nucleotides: TGTGCCAGCACTCCGGGGGACAGGGGTTACAATGAGCAGTTCTTC. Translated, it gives CASTPGDRGYNEQFF.

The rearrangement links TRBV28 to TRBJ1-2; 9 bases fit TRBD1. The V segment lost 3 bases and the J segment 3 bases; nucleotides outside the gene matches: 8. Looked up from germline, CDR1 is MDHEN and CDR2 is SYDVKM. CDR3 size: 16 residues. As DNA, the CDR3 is TGTGCCAGCAGTTTGGACAGGGGTTCAACTTACTATGGCTACACCTTC. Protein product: CASSLDRGSTYYGYTF.

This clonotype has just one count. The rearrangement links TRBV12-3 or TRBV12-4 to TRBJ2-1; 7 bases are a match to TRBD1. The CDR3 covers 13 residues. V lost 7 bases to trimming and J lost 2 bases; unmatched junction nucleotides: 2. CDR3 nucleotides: TGTGCCAGCAAAACAGGGGCCTACAATGAGCAGTTCTTC. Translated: CASKTGAYNEQFF.

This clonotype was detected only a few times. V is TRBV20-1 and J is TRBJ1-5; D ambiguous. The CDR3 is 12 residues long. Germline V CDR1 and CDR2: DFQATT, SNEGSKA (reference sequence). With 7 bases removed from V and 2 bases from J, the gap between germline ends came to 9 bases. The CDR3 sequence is CSVTRGNQPQHF. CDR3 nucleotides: TGCAGTGTAACGCGTGGCAATCAGCCCCAGCATTTT.

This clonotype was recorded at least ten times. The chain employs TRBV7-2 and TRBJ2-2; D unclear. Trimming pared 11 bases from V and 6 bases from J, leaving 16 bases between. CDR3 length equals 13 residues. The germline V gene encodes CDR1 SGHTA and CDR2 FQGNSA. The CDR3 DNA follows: TGTGCCTCTAGACCCCCAGGACCCGGGGAGCTGTTTTTT. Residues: CASRPPGPGELFF.

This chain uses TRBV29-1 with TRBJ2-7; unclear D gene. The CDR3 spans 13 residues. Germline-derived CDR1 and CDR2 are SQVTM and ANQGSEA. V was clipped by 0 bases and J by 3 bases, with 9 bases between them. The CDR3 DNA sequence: TGCAGCGTTGAAGAAGGGTTGAACTACGAGCAGTACTTC. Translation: CSVEEGLNYEQYF.

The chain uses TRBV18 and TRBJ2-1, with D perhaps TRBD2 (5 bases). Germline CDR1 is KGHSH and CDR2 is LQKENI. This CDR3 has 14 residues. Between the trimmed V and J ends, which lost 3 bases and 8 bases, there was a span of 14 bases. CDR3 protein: CASSPPTRYDEQFF. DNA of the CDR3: TGTGCCAGCTCACCGCCCACTAGGTACGATGAGCAGTTCTTC.

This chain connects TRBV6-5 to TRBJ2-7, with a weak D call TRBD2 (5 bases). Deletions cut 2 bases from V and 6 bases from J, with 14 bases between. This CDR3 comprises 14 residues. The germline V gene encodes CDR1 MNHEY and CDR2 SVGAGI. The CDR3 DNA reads TGTGCCAGCAGTTACCAGTCTGGAGGCGCCGAGCAGTACTTC. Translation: CASSYQSGGAEQYF.

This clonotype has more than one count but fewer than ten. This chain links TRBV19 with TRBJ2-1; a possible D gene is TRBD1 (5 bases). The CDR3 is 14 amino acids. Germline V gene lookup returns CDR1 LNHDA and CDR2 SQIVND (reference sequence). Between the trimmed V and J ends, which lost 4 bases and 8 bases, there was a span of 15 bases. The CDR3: CASSKGSRVDEQFF. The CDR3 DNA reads TGTGCCAGTAGTAAAGGTTCCAGGGTCGATGAGCAGTTCTTC.

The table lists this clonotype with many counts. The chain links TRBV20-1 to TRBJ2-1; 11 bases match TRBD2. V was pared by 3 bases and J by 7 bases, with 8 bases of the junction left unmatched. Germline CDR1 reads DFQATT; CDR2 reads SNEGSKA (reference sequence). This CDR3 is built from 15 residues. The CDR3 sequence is CSARGSGGALNEQFF. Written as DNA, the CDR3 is TGCAGTGCTAGGGGTAGCGGGGGGGCCCTGAATGAGCAGTTCTTC.

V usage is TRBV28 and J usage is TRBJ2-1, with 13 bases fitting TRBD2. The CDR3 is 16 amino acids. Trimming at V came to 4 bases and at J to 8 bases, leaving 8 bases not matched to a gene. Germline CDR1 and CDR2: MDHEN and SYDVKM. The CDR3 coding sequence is TGTGCCAGCAGTTCGACGACTAGCGGGAGGTTCTATGAGCAGTTCTTC. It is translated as CASSSTTSGRFYEQFF.

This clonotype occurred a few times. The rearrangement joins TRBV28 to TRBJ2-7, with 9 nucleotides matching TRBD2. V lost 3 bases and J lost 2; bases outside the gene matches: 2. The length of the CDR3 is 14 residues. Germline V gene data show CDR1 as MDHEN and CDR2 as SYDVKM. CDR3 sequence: CASSFLAGTYEQYF. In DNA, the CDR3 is TGTGCCAGCAGTTTCCTAGCGGGAACCTACGAGCAGTACTTC.

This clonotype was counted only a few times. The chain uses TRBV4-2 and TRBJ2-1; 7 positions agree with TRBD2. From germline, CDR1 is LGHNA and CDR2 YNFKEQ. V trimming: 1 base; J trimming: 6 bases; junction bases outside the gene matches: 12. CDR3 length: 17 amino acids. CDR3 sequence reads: CASSQAGSSGRGNEQFF. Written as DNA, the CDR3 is TGTGCCAGCAGCCAAGCTGGTAGTAGCGGGCGGGGCAATGAGCAGTTCTTC.

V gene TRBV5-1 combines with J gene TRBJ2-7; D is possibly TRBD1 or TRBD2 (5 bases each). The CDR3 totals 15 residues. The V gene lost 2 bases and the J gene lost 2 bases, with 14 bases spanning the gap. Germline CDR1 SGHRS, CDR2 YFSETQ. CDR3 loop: CASSLYEGPPYEQYF. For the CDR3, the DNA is TGCGCCAGCAGCTTATACGAGGGACCTCCCTACGAGCAGTACTTC.

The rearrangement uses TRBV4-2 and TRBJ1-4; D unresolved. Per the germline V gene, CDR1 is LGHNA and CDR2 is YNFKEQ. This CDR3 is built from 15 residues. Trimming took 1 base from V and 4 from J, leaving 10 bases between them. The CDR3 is CASSQGNGLNEKLFF. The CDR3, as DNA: TGTGCCAGCAGCCAAGGGAATGGACTTAATGAAAAACTGTTTTTT.

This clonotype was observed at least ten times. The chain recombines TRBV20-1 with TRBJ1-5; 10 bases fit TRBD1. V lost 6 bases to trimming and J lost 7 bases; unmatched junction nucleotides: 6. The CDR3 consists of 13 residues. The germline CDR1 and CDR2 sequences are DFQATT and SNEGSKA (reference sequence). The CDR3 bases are TGCAGTGCAACGGGACAGGGGAGCCAGCCCCAGCATTTT. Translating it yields CSATGQGSQPQHF.

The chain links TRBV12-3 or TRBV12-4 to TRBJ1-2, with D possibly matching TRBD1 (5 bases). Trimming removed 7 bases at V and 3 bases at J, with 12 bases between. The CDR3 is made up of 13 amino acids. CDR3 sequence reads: CASMGGGYYGYTF. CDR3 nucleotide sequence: TGTGCCAGCATGGGGGGAGGATACTATGGCTACACCTTC.

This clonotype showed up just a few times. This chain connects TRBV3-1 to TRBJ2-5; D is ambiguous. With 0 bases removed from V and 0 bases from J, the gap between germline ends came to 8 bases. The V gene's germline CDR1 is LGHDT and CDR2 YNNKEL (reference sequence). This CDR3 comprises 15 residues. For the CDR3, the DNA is TGTGCCAGCAGCCAAGATCTGTCGTACCAAGAGACCCAGTACTTC. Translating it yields CASSQDLSYQETQYF.

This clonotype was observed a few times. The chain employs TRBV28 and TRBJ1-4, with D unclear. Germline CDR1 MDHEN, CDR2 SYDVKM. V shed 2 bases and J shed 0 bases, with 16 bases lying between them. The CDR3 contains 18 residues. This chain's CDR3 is CASSLIPGAPATNEKLFF. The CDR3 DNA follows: TGTGCCAGCAGTTTAATACCAGGTGCTCCAGCAACTAATGAAAAACTGTTTTTT. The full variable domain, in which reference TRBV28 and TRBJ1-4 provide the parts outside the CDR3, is DVKVTQSSRYLVKRTGEKVFLECVQDMDHENMFWYRQDPGLGLRLIYFSYDVKMKEKGDIPEGYSVSREKKERFSLILESASTNQTSMYLCASSLIPGAPATNEKLFFGSGTQLSVL.

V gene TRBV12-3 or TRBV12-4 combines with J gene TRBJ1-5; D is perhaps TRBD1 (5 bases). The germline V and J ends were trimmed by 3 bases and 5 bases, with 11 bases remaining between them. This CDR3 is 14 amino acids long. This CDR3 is CASSFWGKDQPQHF. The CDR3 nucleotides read TGTGCCAGCAGTTTTTGGGGGAAGGATCAGCCCCAGCATTTT.

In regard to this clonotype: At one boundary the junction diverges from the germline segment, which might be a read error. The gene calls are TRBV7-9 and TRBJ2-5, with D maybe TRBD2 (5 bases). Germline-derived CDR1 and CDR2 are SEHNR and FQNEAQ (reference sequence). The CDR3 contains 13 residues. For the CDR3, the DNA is TGTGACAGCAGCTTTACTAGGGAAGAGACCCAGTACTTC. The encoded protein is CDSSFTREETQYF.